Listed below are T cell receptor beta chains from one sample, sequenced in a study of high-grade serous ovarian cancer treatment subgroups. The data were produced by immunoSEQ multiplex PCR, yet TCRdb's version contains in-frame clones alone and is incomplete. The sample includes thousands of clones, 75% to 80% of them seen just once. The specimen sequenced was tumor tissue. These receptors were taken from a human donor with high-grade serous ovarian cancer. The CDR3 runs from the conserved cysteine through the conserved F or W. Each record gives: V gene, D gene, clone size, J gene, CDR3 DNA, CDR3 protein. A D gene is named only where the DNA matches it firmly. Clone size appears in some rows only: once, few, many, or a class for an expanded clone.

TRBV19	TRBD2	-	TRBJ2-3	TGTGCCAGTAGTTATCCGGGACTAGCGGGAAGCACAGATACGCAGTATTTT	CASSYPGLAGSTDTQYF
TRBV5-8	-	-	TRBJ1-4	TGTGCCAGCAATTTAGAGACAGCAAATGAAAAACTGTTTTTT	CASNLETANEKLFF
TRBV6-1	TRBD2	-	TRBJ2-1	TGTGCCAGCAGTGTTAGCGGGGTTTACAATGAGCAGTTCTTC	CASSVSGVYNEQFF
TRBV7-2	TRBD1	-	TRBJ1-2	TGTGCCAGCAGCCTACAAAACAGGGGCTATGGCTACACCTTC	CASSLQNRGYGYTF
TRBV19	-	-	TRBJ1-5	TGTGCCAGTAGTATGAATTCCCCTGGCACAGGGAGTCAGCCCCAGCATTTT	CASSMNSPGTGSQPQHF
TRBV10-3	TRBD2	-	TRBJ2-2	TGTGCCATCAGGCCGGGACTAGCGATACCCGGGGAGCTGTTTTTT	CAIRPGLAIPGELFF
TRBV6-6	TRBD1	-	TRBJ2-7	TGTGCCAGCAGTCTGTCGACAGGGAGCTACGAGCAGTACTTC	CASSLSTGSYEQYF
TRBV10-3	-	-	TRBJ1-5	TGTGCCATCAGTGAAGGGGCAAATAGCAATCAGCCCCAGCATTTT	CAISEGANSNQPQHF
TRBV18	TRBD2	-	TRBJ2-7	TGTGCCAGCTCACCTCCCCGGACTAGCGTGCCTCGGGAGCAGTACTTC	CASSPPRTSVPREQYF
TRBV10-2	-	few	TRBJ1-5	TGCGCCAGCAGTGTTGCCAATTCTAATCAGCCCCAGCATTTT	CASSVANSNQPQHF
TRBV19	TRBD2	once	TRBJ2-5	TGTGCCAGTAGTATTCGGGGGGACGTTGGGGAGACCCAGTACTTC	CASSIRGDVGETQYF
TRBV9	TRBD2	-	TRBJ2-1	TGTGCCAGCAGCATAAGCGGGGGGGCCGGGGATGAGCAGTTCTTC	CASSISGGAGDEQFF
TRBV7-9	TRBD1	-	TRBJ2-7	TGTGCCAGCAGCTTAGGTCATAGGGTGACAGGGCAACACGAGCAGTACTTC	CASSLGHRVTGQHEQYF
TRBV5-1	-	-	TRBJ1-1	TGCGCCAGCACCACGGAGGGGGAAACTGAAGCTTTCTTT	CASTTEGETEAFF
TRBV6-5	-	-	TRBJ2-5	TGTGCCAGCAGTTACTTAGACAACCAAGAGACCCAGTACTTC	CASSYLDNQETQYF
TRBV14	-	-	TRBJ2-7	TGTGCCAGCAGCCAAAGGGGGGGCTACGAGCAGTACTTC	CASSQRGGYEQYF
TRBV7-2	-	once	TRBJ1-6	TGTGCCAGCAGCTTAGAAACAGGGCGGTCCCTCCACTTT	CASSLETGRSLHF
TRBV10-3	TRBD1	-	TRBJ1-2	TGTGCCATCAGTGGGGACAGGCGCTATGGCTACACCTTC	CAISGDRRYGYTF
TRBV25-1	-	-	TRBJ1-1	TGTGCCAGCAGTGAATACCAGGGCGGCGGCACTGAAGCTTTCTTT	CASSEYQGGGTEAFF
TRBV4-2	-	-	TRBJ2-7	TGTGCCAGCAGCCAAGAAGGCACCTTCACCTACGAGCAGTACTTC	CASSQEGTFTYEQYF
TRBV4-1	TRBD2	-	TRBJ2-1	TGCGCCAGCAGCCAAAATGAGGGACTAGCGGGGGTAGGGTCCTACAATGAGCAGTTCTTC	CASSQNEGLAGVGSYNEQFF
TRBV5-1	-	-	TRBJ1-4	TGCGCCAGCAGCGCAGCCGATAGGGCAACTAATGAAAAACTGTTTTTT	CASSAADRATNEKLFF
TRBV6-5	-	-	TRBJ2-7	TGTGCCAGCAGCAGGGGGGAACTTGAGCAGTACTTC	CASSRGELEQYF
TRBV6-5	TRBD2	once	TRBJ2-5	TGTGCCAGCACTAAGGGACTAGCGAAAGAGACCCAGTACTTC	CASTKGLAKETQYF
TRBV5-5	TRBD2	few	TRBJ2-1	TGTGCCAGCAGCTTGCCATCGGGGGGGACTAGGAATGAGCAGTTCTTC	CASSLPSGGTRNEQFF
TRBV6-4	-	-	TRBJ1-1	TGTGCCAGCAGCTTACAGCTGAACACTGAAGCTTTCTTT	CASSLQLNTEAFF
TRBV2	TRBD1	-	TRBJ2-3	TGTGCCAGCGGGGGACGGGACAGGGATACGCAGTATTTT	CASGGRDRDTQYF
TRBV9	TRBD2	-	TRBJ2-3	TGTGCCAGCAGCGGGGGACTAGCGGGGGGGAGGGCCACACGAAATACGCAGTATTTT	CASSGGLAGGRATRNTQYF
TRBV7-2	-	-	TRBJ2-1	TGTGCCAGCAGCTTAGCGATTGTGGTGTCCTACAATGAGCAGTTCTTC	CASSLAIVVSYNEQFF
TRBV7-9	-	few	TRBJ1-1	TGTGCCAGCAGCTTCAGCCAGGACACTGAAGCTTTCTTT	CASSFSQDTEAFF
TRBV6-6	-	-	TRBJ1-6	TGTGCCAGCAGTTCTGGCTCCTATAATTCACCCCTCCACTTT	CASSSGSYNSPLHF
TRBV5-1	-	-	TRBJ1-1	TGCGCCAGCAGCTTGAGAGGGGGCACTGAAGCTTTCTTT	CASSLRGGTEAFF
TRBV5-6	TRBD1	-	TRBJ1-6	TGTGCCAGCAGCTCCCAAGGGACAGGGGGCTTTAATTCACCCCTCCACTTT	CASSSQGTGGFNSPLHF
TRBV13	-	-	TRBJ1-2	TGTGCCAGCAGCTTAGAAGGGGACCGACCCACCTTC	CASSLEGDRPTF
TRBV7-3	TRBD2	-	TRBJ2-3	TGTGCCAGCAGTGATGGACTAGCGGGGGGCGGGGATACGCAGTATTTT	CASSDGLAGGGDTQYF
TRBV30	-	-	TRBJ1-2	TGTGCCTGGAGTAGGGGGGGGTATGGCTACACCTTC	CAWSRGGYGYTF
TRBV9	-	few	TRBJ1-1	TGTGCCAGCAGCGTAGGATCCGGCACTGAAGCTTTCTTT	CASSVGSGTEAFF
TRBV2	TRBD1	-	TRBJ2-5	TGTGCCAGCAGTTGGATGGGACAGAGCCAAGAGACCCAGTACTTC	CASSWMGQSQETQYF
TRBV15	-	-	TRBJ1-6	TGTGCCACCAGCAGAAAATCCCAGGGGCTATCACCCCTCCACTTT	CATSRKSQGLSPLHF
TRBV5-1	TRBD1	-	TRBJ2-3	TGCGCCAGCAGCTCCATGACAGGGGGCGTCGGGGATACGCAGTATTTT	CASSSMTGGVGDTQYF
TRBV21-1	-	-	TRBJ1-3	TGTGCCAGCAGCCCTCCGGCGGGGTTTGGAAACACCATATATTTT	CASSPPAGFGNTIYF
TRBV4-3	TRBD2	-	TRBJ2-3	TGCGCCAGCAGCCAAGCGGCGGGGGGCTGGGCAGATACGCAGTATTTT	CASSQAAGGWADTQYF
TRBV9	-	medium-sized	TRBJ2-3	TGTGCCAGCAGCGTAGGGATAGGTGGGATGGGTACGCAGTATTTT	CASSVGIGGMGTQYF
TRBV11-2	TRBD1	medium-sized	TRBJ1-6	TGTGCCAGCAGGATAGACAGGGGCTCCTATAATTCACCCCTCCACTTT	CASRIDRGSYNSPLHF
TRBV5-6	-	-	TRBJ2-1	TGTGCCAGCAGCTTGTCTCCGGGACGGTCTTACAATGAGCAGTTCTTC	CASSLSPGRSYNEQFF
TRBV6-5	-	-	TRBJ2-3	TGTGCCAGCAGTTACTCTTCGGGTACTTCAGATACGCAGTATTTT	CASSYSSGTSDTQYF
TRBV7-8	-	-	TRBJ2-7	TGTGCCAGCAGCTTAGTTCACAACGAGCAGTACTTC	CASSLVHNEQYF
TRBV5-4	-	-	TRBJ2-7	TGTGCCAGCAGCCCCCCGTGGGGAGGCGAGCAGTACTTC	CASSPPWGGEQYF
TRBV29-1	-	-	TRBJ1-2	TGCAGCGTTGCGGAGGGGAATGGCTACACCTTC	CSVAEGNGYTF
TRBV15	-	-	TRBJ2-7	TGTGCCACCAGCGGAGGACCCTTGGGGACAAGCTCCTACGAGCAGTACTTC	CATSGGPLGTSSYEQYF
TRBV6-1	TRBD2	-	TRBJ2-7	TGTGCCAGCAGTTCTCAGACTAGCGGGGGGCTAAAGTACTTC	CASSSQTSGGLKYF